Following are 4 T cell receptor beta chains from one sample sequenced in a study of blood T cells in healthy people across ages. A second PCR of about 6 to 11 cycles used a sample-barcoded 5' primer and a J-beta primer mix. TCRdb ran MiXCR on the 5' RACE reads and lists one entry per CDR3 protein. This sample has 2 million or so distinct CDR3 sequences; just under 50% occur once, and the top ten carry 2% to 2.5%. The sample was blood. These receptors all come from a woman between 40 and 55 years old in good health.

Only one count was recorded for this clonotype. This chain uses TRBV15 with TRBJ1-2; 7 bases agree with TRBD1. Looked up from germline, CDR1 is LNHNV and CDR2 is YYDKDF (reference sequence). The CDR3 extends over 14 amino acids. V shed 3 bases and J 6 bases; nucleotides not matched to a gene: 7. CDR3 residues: CATSREGQVNGYTF. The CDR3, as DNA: TGTGCCACCAGCAGGGAAGGACAGGTCAATGGCTACACCTTC.

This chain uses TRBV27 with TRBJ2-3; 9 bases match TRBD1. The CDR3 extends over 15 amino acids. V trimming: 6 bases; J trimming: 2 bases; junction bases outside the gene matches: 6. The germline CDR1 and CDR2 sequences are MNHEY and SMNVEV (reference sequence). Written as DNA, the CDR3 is TGTGCCAGCAGAGTTAGGACAGGGGTCACAGATACGCAGTATTTT. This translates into CASRVRTGVTDTQYF.

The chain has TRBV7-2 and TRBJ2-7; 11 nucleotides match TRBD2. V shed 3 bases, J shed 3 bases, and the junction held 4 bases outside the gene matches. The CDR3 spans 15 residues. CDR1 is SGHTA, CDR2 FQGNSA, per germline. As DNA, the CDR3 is TGTGCCAGCAGCTTGGGACTAGCGGTTGTCTACGAGCAGTACTTC. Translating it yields CASSLGLAVVYEQYF.

CDR3 loop: CASRPGLAGVNEQFF. The CDR3 region has the DNA TGTGCCAGCAGACCTGGACTAGCGGGGGTGAATGAGCAGTTCTTC. The V call is TRBV6-2 or TRBV6-3, the J call TRBJ2-1; 13 positions agree with TRBD2. Germline assignment: CDR1 MNHEY and CDR2 SVGEGT. V shed 6 bases, J shed 7 bases, and the junction held 6 bases outside the gene matches. The CDR3 is 15 residues long.